One and the same sample provided the 17 T cell receptor beta chains below, sequenced in a study of T cell responses to AZD1222 COVID-19 vaccine. Sequencing used immunoSEQ multiplex PCR; TCRdb keeps in-frame clones, though not all of them. The data contain some 170,000 clones, 90% to 95% of them seen just once; the ten biggest clones take up around 3%. The material was peripheral blood, obtained on day 0 of AZD1222 vaccination. The receptors stem from an adult in good health.

This clone was counted between two and nine times. The identical CDR3 is also encoded by other nucleotide sequences in the sample. V and J are TRBV30 and TRBJ1-2; 11 positions agree with TRBD1. This CDR3 contains 15 residues. CDR1 GTSNPN and CDR2 SVGIG come from the germline V gene (reference sequence). The V and J ends lost 0 bases and 1 base, in that order; junction bases with no gene match: 1. The CDR3 loop reads CAWSVGTGGNYGYTF. CDR3 coding DNA: TGTGCCTGGAGTGTGGGGACAGGGGGTAACTATGGCTACACCTTC.

The J gene is TRBJ2-7, the V gene TRBV4-1; unclear D gene. The V end was cut by 3 bases, the J end by 9 bases, with 15 bases between. Germline V gene lookup returns CDR1 MGHRA and CDR2 YSYEKL. This CDR3 is 13 amino acids long. The CDR3 spells CASSQAIREGQYF. The CDR3 DNA follows: TGCGCCAGCAGCCAGGCCATCCGTGAAGGGCAGTACTTC.

The genes are TRBV5-4 and TRBJ2-1; D is perhaps TRBD2 (5 bases). With 4 bases removed from V and 7 bases from J, the gap between germline ends came to 15 bases. CDR1 is SGHNT, CDR2 YYREEE, per germline (reference sequence). CDR3 size: 14 residues. The CDR3 DNA is TGTGCCAGCAGCCTCGCCGGGGTAGGGAATGAGCAGTTCTTC. Its translation is CASSLAGVGNEQFF.

The chain couples TRBV27 to TRBJ1-3, with D perhaps TRBD1 (5 bases). There are 14 residues in the CDR3. Deletions cut 5 bases from V and 0 bases from J, with 8 bases between. Germline values: CDR1 MNHEY, CDR2 SMNVEV (reference sequence). This CDR3 reads CASSPGFSGNTIYF. In nucleotides, the CDR3 is TGTGCCAGCAGTCCAGGGTTCTCTGGAAACACCATATATTTT.

This clone was picked up one time. This chain uses TRBV2 with TRBJ2-3, with 11 bases fitting TRBD2. Germline assignment: CDR1 SNHLY and CDR2 FYNNEI. The V and J ends lost 4 bases and 3 bases, in that order; junction bases with no gene match: 9. The length of the CDR3 is 17 residues. The CDR3 is CASSGASGRWGTDTQYF. In nucleotides, the CDR3 is TGTGCCAGCAGTGGGGCTAGCGGGAGGTGGGGGACAGATACGCAGTATTTT.

This clone was recorded once. V is TRBV18 and J is TRBJ1-3; the D is unclear. Germline V gene lookup returns CDR1 KGHSH and CDR2 LQKENI. The CDR3 spans 17 residues. The V gene lost 1 base and the J gene lost 0 bases, with 13 bases spanning the gap. CDR3 DNA sequence: TGTGCCAGCTCACCACTTCCTCAACTGTCCTCTGGAAACACCATATATTTT. This codes for CASSPLPQLSSGNTIYF.

V and J are TRBV5-1 and TRBJ1-2; 7 nucleotides align to TRBD1. CDR1 and CDR2 from the germline V gene are SGHRS and YFSETQ. V gave up 0 bases and J gave up 2 bases; unmatched junction bases: 1. CDR3 size: 14 residues. CDR3 in DNA: TGCGCCAGCAGCTTGGGGACAGGCAACTATGGCTACACCTTC. It is translated as CASSLGTGNYGYTF.

The V gene is TRBV5-5, the J gene TRBJ2-7; 9 nucleotides agree with TRBD2. Trimming took 3 bases from V and 2 from J; bases not matched to a gene: 3. Germline values: CDR1 SGHKS, CDR2 YYEKEE (reference sequence). The CDR3 consists of 14 residues. The CDR3 DNA follows: TGTGCCAGCAGCTCGCGGGGGGGACCCTACGAGCAGTACTTC. This translates into CASSSRGGPYEQYF.

Here the CDR3 reads CASAREASYNEQFF. The DNA of the CDR3 is TGTGCCAGCGCACGGGAGGCGTCTTACAATGAGCAGTTCTTC. The chain employs TRBV6-4 and TRBJ2-1, with 7 bases lining up with TRBD2. The germline gives CDR1 MRHNA, CDR2 SNTAGT. The CDR3 has 14 amino acids. V gave up 8 bases and J gave up 4 bases; unmatched junction bases: 8.

The rearrangement links TRBV19 to TRBJ1-5; D possibly corresponds to TRBD1 (6 bases). Trimming stripped 1 base from V and 4 bases from J, with 8 bases between. Looked up from germline, CDR1 is LNHDA and CDR2 is SQIVND (reference sequence). The CDR3 runs to 14 residues. CDR3 nucleotides: TGTGCCAGTAGTATAGTGGGGGCGAATCAGCCCCAGCATTTT. Its translation is CASSIVGANQPQHF.

V is TRBV18 and J is TRBJ2-1; D unresolved. CDR1 KGHSH and CDR2 LQKENI come from the germline V gene. CDR3 length: 14 amino acids. V was trimmed by 2 bases and J by 0 bases, leaving 5 bases between them. CDR3 region: CASSPRDSYNEQFF. The CDR3 DNA is TGTGCCAGCTCACCAAGGGACTCCTACAATGAGCAGTTCTTC.

The chain has TRBV5-1 and TRBJ2-7; D is perhaps TRBD2 (6 bases). V gave up 4 bases and J gave up 5 bases, with 19 bases separating them. Per germline, CDR1 SGHRS and CDR2 YFSETQ. CDR3 size: 15 residues. CDR3 amino acids: CASSPLMGGFNEQYF. CDR3 DNA sequence: TGCGCCAGCAGCCCTCTGATGGGAGGCTTTAACGAGCAGTACTTC.

The J gene is TRBJ1-1, the V gene TRBV2; maybe TRBD1 (5 bases). Trimming left V 3 bases short and J 4 bases short, with 9 bases between. CDR3 length: 13 amino acids. Germline V gene lookup returns CDR1 SNHLY and CDR2 FYNNEI. CDR3 nucleotides: TGTGCCAGCAGTGACAGGGAGGGCACTGAAGCTTTCTTT. Its protein product is CASSDREGTEAFF.

The J gene is TRBJ1-2, the V gene TRBV5-1; D unresolved. With 5 bases removed from V and 8 bases from J, the gap between germline ends came to 25 bases. The CDR3 extends over 16 amino acids. CDR1 is SGHRS, CDR2 YFSETQ, per germline. Here the CDR3 reads CASRRTLGVPRGGYTF. The CDR3 DNA sequence: TGCGCCAGCAGGAGAACATTGGGCGTGCCTAGAGGAGGCTACACCTTC.

For the CDR3, the DNA is TGTGCCTGGAGTGGCAACCCCGTCATGAACACTGAAGCTTTCTTT. Translated, it gives CAWSGNPVMNTEAFF. The chain has TRBV30 and TRBJ1-1; D unresolved. The CDR3 is 15 residues long. Germline V gene lookup returns CDR1 GTSNPN and CDR2 SVGIG (reference sequence). V was pared by 1 base and J by 0 bases, with 12 bases between.

V gene TRBV2 combines with J gene TRBJ1-4, with D maybe TRBD1 (5 bases). This CDR3 spans 15 amino acids. Trimming cost V 7 bases and J 3 bases, with 15 bases left between them. Germline lookup yields CDR1 SNHLY and CDR2 FYNNEI. The CDR3 DNA is TGTGCCAGCACCCCTCGTTGGGGGGCTAATGAAAAACTGTTTTTT. Protein product: CASTPRWGANEKLFF. The whole variable domain, remainder taken from reference TRBV2 and TRBJ1-4, is EPEVTQTPSHQVTQMGQEVILRCVPISNHLYFYWYRQILGQKVEFLVSFYNNEISEKSEIFDDQFSVERPDGSNFTLKIRSTKLEDSAMYFCASTPRWGANEKLFFGSGTQLSVL.

This chain joins TRBV11-2 and TRBJ1-5; 7 nucleotides align to TRBD1. Germline CDR1 reads SGHAT; CDR2 reads FQNNGV. V gave up 6 bases and J gave up 7 bases; unmatched junction bases: 6. CDR3 length: 13 amino acids. The CDR3 bases are TGTGCCAGCAGTTCGGGACAGTGGCAGCCCCAGCATTTT. Translation: CASSSGQWQPQHF.